What follows describes a single T cell receptor beta chain. This record belongs to a study of blood T cell repertoires in COVID-19. Trimming took 6 bases from V and 7 from J, leaving 9 bases between them. The length of the CDR3 is 11 residues. Germline V gene data show CDR1 as MNHEY and CDR2 as SVGAGI. Source study methods: The assay estimated nucleated cells by amplifying reference gene primers. The assay was immunoSEQ multiplex PCR, and TCRdb's table has in-frame clones only and misses some. V and J calls and clone size follow that table, whereas D and trimming were derived from the DNA. The sample has around 59,000 clones; around 70% are singletons.

The rearrangement uses TRBV6-5 and TRBJ1-1; tentative D call: TRBD1 (6 bases). The TCR was taken from a woman between 45 and 60 years old with active or convalescent COVID-19. Sequencing was performed on peripheral blood. The chain's CDR3 is CASRDRLEAFF. In nucleotides, the CDR3 is TGTGCCAGCAGGGACAGACTTGAAGCTTTCTTT.